These 5 T cell receptor beta chains came from one sample sequenced in a study of T cell clusters in autoimmune cytopenias (dated by TCRdb to between 2018 and 2020). For each sample, TRB amplification used roughly 270 ng of peripheral blood genomic DNA, equal to some 35,000 genome equivalents. TCRdb names Illumina MiSeq as the instrument used. Multiplex PCR with a touch-down protocol amplified TRB rearrangements, with the TRB-A and TRB-B primer pools combined in a single tube. Following reprocessing of the reads by TCRdb, the data hold one row per CDR3 protein sequence and no DNA is available. This sample's table has entries for 8,200 or so distinct CDR3 sequences. Approximately 30% of the sample lies in the top ten. Sequencing was carried out using peripheral blood. The receptors come from a human donor with an autoimmune cytopenia or autoimmune hepatitis (not recorded which).

The V gene is TRBV6-2 or TRBV6-3, the J gene TRBJ1-1. From germline, CDR1 is MNHEY and CDR2 SVGEGT. CDR3 length: 14 amino acids. This CDR3 is CASSEYEEGTEAFF.

The V and J genes are TRBV5-6 and TRBJ1-5; the TCRdb call, TRBD1, lacks DNA for checking. CDR1 and CDR2 from the germline V gene are SGHDT and YYEEEE. This CDR3 has 15 amino acids. The CDR3 reads CASSLNGGSNQPQHF.

CDR3 amino acids: CASRGGPSEAFF. V is TRBV6-6 and J is TRBJ1-1. Germline V gene lookup returns CDR1 MNHNY and CDR2 SVGAGI (reference sequence). CDR3 size: 12 residues.

The chain employs TRBV5-4 and TRBJ1-1. This CDR3 has 13 amino acids. Germline V lookup: CDR1 SGHNT, CDR2 YYREEE (reference sequence). The CDR3 sequence: CASSLLTNNEAFF.

The chain couples TRBV4-2 to TRBJ2-2; TCRdb picks TRBD2, but there is no DNA to check that call. Germline V gives CDR1 LGHNA, CDR2 YNFKEQ. This CDR3 spans 17 amino acids. The CDR3 is CASSQVSGHANTGELFF.